These 8 T cell receptor beta chains originate from one sample sequenced in a study of CD8+CD57+ T cells in acquired aplastic anemia. The template used for profiling TCR beta VDJ and CDR3 was genomic DNA. TCRdb reprocessed the reads via MiXCR and lists one record per CDR3 protein. The table has some 290,000 distinct CDR3 sequences, 45% to 70% seen once. The specimen was sorted CD4+, CD8+, or CD8+CD57+ T cells (not recorded which) from PBMCs. Receptors originate from a human donor with severe aplastic anemia or a healthy control (not recorded which).

The rearrangement links TRBV24-1 to TRBJ2-7, with a possible D match to TRBD2 (6 bases). V was pared by 2 bases and J by 6 bases, with 19 bases between. CDR3 size: 16 residues. Germline V lookup: CDR1 KGHDR, CDR2 SFDVKD. CDR3 amino acids: CATSDWDSLLISEQYF. CDR3 DNA sequence: TGTGCCACCAGTGATTGGGACTCGCTGCTGATAAGCGAGCAGTACTTC.

A word on this clonotype: An end of the junction does not agree with germline; a read error may underlie this. The rearrangement joins TRBV15 to TRBJ1-1, with D hard to call. The germline V gene has CDR1 LNHNV and CDR2 YYDKDF (reference sequence). The CDR3 length is 14 residues. CDR3: CATSRGLWATEAFF. The CDR3 DNA reads TGTGCCACCAGCAGAGGTTTGTGGGCCACTGAGGCTTTCTTT.

V gene TRBV20-1 combines with J gene TRBJ2-5, with D perhaps given as TRBD1 or TRBD2 (7 bases each). Trimming removed 0 bases at V and 2 bases at J, with 19 bases between. CDR3 size: 17 residues. Per germline, CDR1 DFQATT and CDR2 SNEGSKA (reference sequence). The DNA for the CDR3 is TGCAGTGCTAGAGATCCTGGGAGGGGGCAGCTACAAGAGACCCAGTACTTC. Amino acid sequence: CSARDPGRGQLQETQYF.

The V gene is TRBV5-5, the J gene TRBJ2-7, with TRBD1 identical over 8 bases. The V and J ends lost 0 bases and 4 bases, in that order; junction bases with no gene match: 6. The length of the CDR3 is 15 residues. The germline V gene has CDR1 SGHKS and CDR2 YYEKEE (reference sequence). CDR3 bases: TGTGCCAGCAGCTTGGCTGCAGGGGGCGCGTACGAGCAGTACTTC. Translated: CASSLAAGGAYEQYF.

The chain carries TRBV19 and TRBJ2-5; TRBD2 matches 9 bases. This CDR3 is built from 15 residues. Germline CDR1 reads LNHDA; CDR2 reads SQIVND (reference sequence). Trimming removed 4 bases from V and 4 bases from J; junction bases left unmatched: 7. The CDR3 protein is CASSSAGGLPETQYF. CDR3 in DNA: TGTGCCAGTAGTAGCGCGGGGGGGCTGCCAGAGACCCAGTACTTC.

This clonotype appeared a few times. The V and J genes are TRBV28 and TRBJ1-4; no firm D call. Per germline, CDR1 MDHEN and CDR2 SYDVKM. This CDR3 is built from 13 residues. Trimming removed 8 bases from V and 6 bases from J, with 13 bases in between. The CDR3 protein is CASFLREDEKLFF. The CDR3 DNA is TGTGCCAGCTTTCTCCGGGAAGATGAAAAACTGTTTTTT.

This clonotype was observed a handful of times. The CDR3 DNA is TGTGCCAGTAGTATATTCGACAGCACCTATGGCTACACCTTC. The encoded protein is CASSIFDSTYGYTF. The genes are TRBV19 and TRBJ1-2; D perhaps matches TRBD1 (5 bases). CDR3 length: 14 amino acids. V gave up 2 bases and J gave up 4 bases, with 11 bases separating them. Germline loops: CDR1 LNHDA, CDR2 SQIVND (reference sequence).

The genes are TRBV19 and TRBJ2-2; 7 nucleotides align to TRBD2. Germline V gives CDR1 LNHDA, CDR2 SQIVND (reference sequence). The CDR3 totals 16 residues. Trimming removed 7 bases from V and 0 bases from J; junction bases left unmatched: 8. The CDR3 here is CASTNERESNTGELFF. DNA of the CDR3: TGTGCCAGTACCAATGAGCGGGAATCGAACACCGGGGAGCTGTTTTTT.